The clone carrying this T cell receptor (beta chain) showed up just a few times. Its antigen is unidentified. TCRdb used MiXCR to reprocess the 5' RACE reads, holding one entry per CDR3 protein. The table lists approximately 190,000 distinct CDR3 sequences, around 15% of them singletons. V gave up 0 bases and J gave up 3 bases; unmatched junction bases: 7. The germline gives CDR1 SNHLY, CDR2 FYNNEI. This CDR3 spans 16 amino acids. This sample is part of a study of identical twins. Notes on the study in general: Beta out-of-frame sequences displayed a weaker excess of sharing between twins.

This sample also belongs to another study, concerning T cells expressing NK-cell markers. That work states: TCR beta repertoires came from sorted CD3+CD56+NKG2C+, CD3+CD56+NKG2C- and CD3+CD56-NKG2C+ T cells.

Specimen: CD8+ T cells sorted from blood. The rearrangement links TRBV2 to TRBJ1-1; 7 nucleotides align to TRBD1. This receptor was taken from a young woman in good health. The DNA of the CDR3 is TGTGCCAGCAGTGAAGCAGGACAGGAGGGCCACACTGAAGCTTTCTTT. Amino acids: CASSEAGQEGHTEAFF.